The present entry profiles one TCR beta chain with its context. The antigen is not known. Losses at the gene ends were 4 bases for V and 5 bases for J; bases not matched to a gene: 5. The CDR3 is made up of 13 amino acids. In germline, CDR1 is SGHDT, CDR2 YYEEEE. In the PCR, 60 Vbeta and 13 Jbeta primers were used. The table came from immunoSEQ multiplex PCR; TCRdb's copy has only in-frame clones and leaves some out. The table records about 130,000 clones, 80% of them present only once. The record originates from a study of cytomegalovirus exposure and HLA in healthy donors. Study-wide results and caveats: Immune exposure data for these donors was limited to CMV serostatus. With high specificity and sensitivity, the classifier reportedly diagnosed cytomegalovirus status. In an earlier analysis, about 90% or about 30%: the productive usage of most TCR beta V segments. Several of the most significant clusters were apparently associated with common viral pathogens in a later analysis.

Input material: PBMCs. This receptor was identified in a man under 40 in good health and CMV-seronegative. The genes are TRBV5-6 and TRBJ2-5, with 7 bases that match TRBD1. DNA for the CDR3: TGTGCCAGCAGCAGGGGGCGCAGGGAGACCCAGTACTTC. This sequence encodes CASSRGRRETQYF.